These 10 T cell receptor beta chains were all obtained from the same sample, sequenced in a study of glioma-infiltrating T cells. The iRepertoire nested amplicon-rescue multiplex PCR amplified TCR alpha and beta CDR3s from RNA. TCRdb reprocessed the multiplex PCR reads with MiXCR, giving one entry per CDR3 protein. This sample carries about 380,000 distinct CDR3 sequences, 41% of them seen once, and the ten largest clones take about 12%. The sequenced sample consisted of glioma tissue, nonneoplastic brain tissue, or PBMCs (not recorded which). The receptors stem from a human donor with low-grade glioma or glioblastoma, undergoing nonglioma brain surgery, or in good health (not recorded which).

The table lists this clonotype with a few counts. This rearrangement joins TRBV19 to TRBJ1-5; 8 nucleotides line up with TRBD1. V lost 7 bases, J lost 5 bases, and 4 bases stayed unmatched. Germline assignment: CDR1 LNHDA and CDR2 SQIVND (reference sequence). The CDR3 has 13 amino acids. The DNA for the CDR3 is TGTGCCAGTAAGGACAGGGCCGATCAGCCCCAGCATTTT. Its translation: CASKDRADQPQHF.

There are many counts of this clonotype. The rearrangement joins TRBV28 to TRBJ2-1, with D possibly called TRBD1 or TRBD2 (5 bases each). Per germline, CDR1 MDHEN and CDR2 SYDVKM. The V end lost 7 bases, the J end lost 6 bases, and 22 bases lay between the germline ends. The CDR3 runs 16 residues. In DNA, the CDR3 is TGTGCCAGCAACACCCGCGGGCAGGGTAGGGTCAATGAGCAGTTCTTC. This codes for CASNTRGQGRVNEQFF.

This clonotype was counted ten times or more. The V and J genes are TRBV7-9 and TRBJ2-1; 8 bases agree with TRBD2. CDR3 length equals 16 residues. After removal of 5 bases from V and 4 bases from J, the junction contained 10 bases not matched to a gene. In germline, CDR1 is SEHNR, CDR2 FQNEAQ (reference sequence). The CDR3 sequence is CASSDGRVAGYNEQFF. CDR3 nucleotide sequence: TGTGCCAGCAGCGACGGGAGGGTAGCGGGTTACAATGAGCAGTTCTTC.

In its sample, this clonotype was seen a few times. This chain links TRBV7-9 with TRBJ2-2; D remains ambiguous. From germline, CDR1 is SEHNR and CDR2 FQNEAQ (reference sequence). Between the trimmed V and J ends, which lost 6 bases and 6 bases, there was a span of 14 bases. The CDR3 runs to 14 residues. In DNA, the CDR3 is TGTGCCAGCAGTTTAACCGGTTGGCCCGGGGAGCTGTTTTTT. It codes for CASSLTGWPGELFF.

V and J are TRBV5-1 and TRBJ2-7; D tentatively reads TRBD1 or TRBD2 (5 bases each). V was pared by 0 bases and J by 1 base, with 17 bases between. The CDR3 extends over 17 amino acids. Germline CDR1 is SGHRS and CDR2 is YFSETQ. The CDR3 sequence: CASSLGIDRRESYEQYF. The DNA of the CDR3 is TGCGCCAGCAGCTTGGGCATAGACAGAAGGGAGTCCTACGAGCAGTACTTC.

This clonotype was seen a single time. A much bigger clone sits one base away, suggesting this may be a read error. This chain connects TRBV15 to TRBJ2-1; D remains ambiguous. Germline V CDR1 and CDR2: LNHNV, YYDKDF (reference sequence). This CDR3 comprises 13 residues. The CDR3 is CATSYPSRNEKFF. The CDR3 DNA follows: TGTGCCACCAGCTACCCCTCACGCAATGAGAAGTTCTTC.

This clonotype was observed many times. The CDR3 DNA follows: TGTGCCAGCAGTTCCATGGGCCCACCGGAGGGCAATCAGCCCCAGCATTTT. It codes for CASSSMGPPEGNQPQHF. This sequence joins TRBV6-2 or TRBV6-3 and TRBJ1-5; D gene unclear. There are 17 residues in the CDR3. Per the germline V gene, CDR1 is MNHEY and CDR2 is SVGEGT. The ends were cut back, 4 bases at V and 2 bases at J, with 18 bases in the middle.

This clonotype was detected once. At one of its ends the junction is not consistent with the germline gene, which may arise from a read error. The chain employs TRBV28 and TRBJ2-7; no clear D gene. The CDR3 has 11 residues. Germline V lookup: CDR1 MDHEN, CDR2 SYDVKM. DNA of the CDR3: TGTGCCAGAAGTTTTGGGCCCGAGCAGTACTTC. Translated: CARSFGPEQYF.

Notes on this clonotype: A single base separates this from a much larger clone, so it may be a read error. The V and J genes are TRBV20-1 and TRBJ1-1, with D possibly TRBD1 on 5 matching bases. V lost 0 bases, J lost 11 bases, and 16 bases lay in between. Germline lookup yields CDR1 DFQATT and CDR2 SNEGSKA (reference sequence). This CDR3 has 13 residues. CDR3 DNA sequence: TGCAGTGCTAGAGAAGGGACCCGGCGACAGGCTTTCTTT. It is translated as CSAREGTRRQAFF.

The chain joins TRBV20-1 to TRBJ2-7, with TRBD1 matching 10 bases. The CDR3 contains 14 residues. Trimming at V came to 3 bases and at J to 4 bases, leaving 6 bases not matched to a gene. Germline CDR1 is DFQATT and CDR2 is SNEGSKA (reference sequence). This CDR3 reads CSARADRGFYEQYF. The CDR3 nucleotides are TGCAGTGCTAGGGCGGACAGGGGGTTTTACGAGCAGTACTTC.